These 18 T cell receptor beta chains originate from one sample sequenced in a study of T cell responses to AZD1222 COVID-19 vaccine. Here immunoSEQ multiplex PCR was the method, and the copy in TCRdb shows in-frame clones only, minus some. In the table there are about 140,000 clones, over 85% of which are singletons. Sequences were derived from peripheral blood, sampled on day 0 of AZD1222 vaccination. The receptors were sampled from an adult in good health.

This clone was counted a single time. The chain uses TRBV7-2 and TRBJ2-7; no clear D. This CDR3 region has 15 residues. In germline, CDR1 is SGHTA, CDR2 FQGNSA. Trimming removed 2 bases from V and 0 bases from J, with 11 bases in between. The CDR3 bases are TGTGCCAGCAGCTTACTCGGACCGAGCTCCTACGAGCAGTACTTC. Translating it yields CASSLLGPSSYEQYF. The full variable domain, completed using reference TRBV7-2 and TRBJ2-7, is GAGVSQSPSNKVTEKGKDVELRCDPISGHTALYWYRQSLGQGLEFLIYFQGNSAPDKSGLPSDRFSAERTGGSVSTLTIQRTQQEDSAVYLCASSLLGPSSYEQYFGPGTRLTVT.

The gene calls are TRBV2 and TRBJ1-2; maybe TRBD1 (6 bases). Between the trimmed V and J ends, which lost 8 bases and 4 bases, there was a span of 14 bases. From germline, CDR1 is SNHLY and CDR2 FYNNEI. This CDR3 contains 13 residues. The CDR3 DNA sequence: TGTGCCAGCCCAGGGGACCCTCTCTATGGCTACACCTTC. It is translated as CASPGDPLYGYTF.

This clone was detected only once. The chain links TRBV3-1 (or the pseudogene TRBV3-2) to TRBJ2-1; TRBD2 is a possible D gene (6 bases). The CDR3 covers 19 residues. Germline V gene lookup returns CDR1 LGHDT and CDR2 YNNKEL (reference sequence). Deletions cut 1 base from V and 8 bases from J, with 27 bases between. The CDR3 bases are TGTGCCAGCAGCCAAGGCGAAGTCGGGGTGCGGGGCGCGTTTTATGAGCAGTTCTTC. Translated, it gives CASSQGEVGVRGAFYEQFF.

This clone turned up a few times. The V and J genes are TRBV19 and TRBJ2-7; the D is unclear. This CDR3 contains 14 residues. The germline V gene has CDR1 LNHDA and CDR2 SQIVND (reference sequence). Between the trimmed V and J ends, which lost 5 bases and 4 bases, there was a span of 15 bases. CDR3 amino acids: CASSPSGLRYEQYF. The CDR3 DNA reads as TGTGCCAGTAGTCCGTCCGGCCTCCGTTACGAGCAGTACTTC.

The V and J genes are TRBV18 and TRBJ2-1, with a weak D call TRBD1 (7 bases). Germline CDR1 is KGHSH and CDR2 is LQKENI. The CDR3 consists of 14 residues. V was trimmed by 6 bases and J by 6 bases, leaving 15 bases between them. The CDR3 nucleotides are TGTGCCAGCTCCACGGCGCAGGGGGGCAATGAGCAGTTCTTC. Encoded protein: CASSTAQGGNEQFF.

The V and J genes are TRBV4-3 and TRBJ2-2, with 10 nucleotides matching TRBD2. The V and J ends lost 5 bases and 6 bases, in that order; junction bases with no gene match: 3. CDR1 LGHNA and CDR2 YSLEER come from the germline V gene. This CDR3 has 14 amino acids. CDR3 protein: CASSKTSGAGELFF. CDR3 DNA: TGCGCCAGCAGCAAAACTAGCGGGGCCGGGGAGCTGTTTTTT.

This sequence joins TRBV4-2 and TRBJ1-5; no reliable D call. V was pared by 5 bases and J by 0 bases, with 20 bases between. Germline-derived CDR1 and CDR2 are LGHNA and YNFKEQ. This CDR3 has 18 residues. CDR3 protein: CASSSDQAGPNSNQPQHF. The CDR3 DNA is TGTGCCAGCAGCAGCGACCAGGCAGGTCCTAATAGCAATCAGCCCCAGCATTTT.

The chain uses TRBV4-2 and TRBJ1-2, with D unclear. V was cut by 0 bases and J by 1 base, with 12 bases left in between. CDR3 length: 16 amino acids. Germline CDR1 reads LGHNA; CDR2 reads YNFKEQ. CDR3 in amino acids: CASSQETGVNNYGYTF. CDR3 nucleotides: TGTGCCAGCAGCCAAGAAACCGGGGTGAATAACTATGGCTACACCTTC.

The chain has TRBV6-1 and TRBJ2-3, with D unclear. Germline V lookup: CDR1 MNHNS, CDR2 SASEGT. The germline V and J ends were trimmed by 1 base and 5 bases, with 13 bases remaining between them. The CDR3 loop spans 15 amino acids. CDR3 coding DNA: TGTGCCAGCAGTGAAGTGGAGAAGGGTGGAGATACGCAGTATTTT. It is translated as CASSEVEKGGDTQYF.

CDR3 loop: CASSPSLDEQFF. CDR3 bases: TGCGCCAGCAGCCCTAGCTTGGATGAGCAGTTCTTC. This chain links TRBV5-1 with TRBJ2-1, with D possibly TRBD2 on 5 matching bases. With 4 bases removed from V and 8 bases from J, the gap between germline ends came to 10 bases. Germline V gives CDR1 SGHRS, CDR2 YFSETQ. There are 12 residues in the CDR3.

The V call is TRBV28, the J call TRBJ1-2, with 7 bases lining up with TRBD1. V shed 6 bases and J 4 bases; nucleotides not matched to a gene: 2. The CDR3 consists of 12 residues. Germline V gene data show CDR1 as MDHEN and CDR2 as SYDVKM. As DNA, the CDR3 is TGTGCCAGCAGCAGGGGGTCCTATGGCTACACCTTC. It is translated as CASSRGSYGYTF.

The CDR3 reads CASSKVGCRDRAHSNSYEQYF. Written as DNA, the CDR3 is TGTGCCAGCAGCAAAGTGGGGTGCCGGGACAGGGCCCACTCCAACTCCTACGAGCAGTACTTC. The chain carries TRBV21-1 and TRBJ2-7; no DNA check was done on the table's D call, TRBD1. TRBV21-1 is tagged as a pseudogene. The CDR3 is made up of 21 amino acids.

V and J are TRBV27 and TRBJ2-7, with 7 bases matching TRBD1. This CDR3 contains 15 residues. Germline V gene lookup returns CDR1 MNHEY and CDR2 SMNVEV (reference sequence). V gave up 5 bases and J gave up 3 bases; unmatched junction bases: 10. CDR3 sequence: CASSVTGDGYYEQYF. As DNA, the CDR3 is TGTGCCAGCAGTGTTACAGGGGATGGCTACTACGAGCAGTACTTC.

This rearrangement joins TRBV10-1 to TRBJ2-3; 7 nucleotides align to TRBD1. CDR3 length equals 15 residues. V lost 0 bases to trimming and J lost 3 bases; unmatched junction nucleotides: 3. Germline CDR1 and CDR2: WNHNN and SYGVQD (reference sequence). This CDR3 reads CASSESGQRTDTQYF. CDR3 nucleotides: TGCGCCAGCAGTGAGTCGGGACAGAGAACAGATACGCAGTATTTT.

V is TRBV15 and J is TRBJ1-5, with TRBD1 identical over 7 bases. J lost 4 bases, V lost 0 bases, and 6 bases had no gene match. This CDR3 contains 16 residues. CDR1 LNHNV and CDR2 YYDKDF come from the germline V gene (reference sequence). CDR3 amino acids: CATSRDIQGYNQPQHF. In DNA, the CDR3 is TGTGCCACCAGCAGAGATATACAGGGGTATAATCAGCCCCAGCATTTT.

This chain joins TRBV6-5 and TRBJ2-1; D ambiguous. The CDR3 loop spans 10 amino acids. V lost 6 bases to trimming and J lost 9 bases, with 6 bases between them. From germline, CDR1 is MNHEY and CDR2 SVGAGI. CDR3 in amino acids: CASRFGEQFF. The CDR3 DNA sequence: TGTGCCAGCAGATTCGGTGAGCAGTTCTTC.

This chain joins TRBV10-2 and TRBJ2-5; tentative D call: TRBD2 (6 bases). The germline CDR1 and CDR2 sequences are WSHSY and SAAADI. This CDR3 spans 14 amino acids. Trimming removed 6 bases from V and 2 bases from J, with 13 bases in between. The CDR3 loop reads CASSDPGVQETQYF. The CDR3 nucleotides are TGCGCCAGCAGCGATCCGGGGGTACAAGAGACCCAGTACTTC.

This chain connects TRBV6-1 to TRBJ1-6; no definite D call. Germline values: CDR1 MNHNS, CDR2 SASEGT. The CDR3 runs to 13 residues. Trimming pared 0 bases from V and 7 bases from J, leaving 4 bases between. CDR3 in DNA: TGTGCCAGCAGTGAAGCAGGAAATTCACCCCTCCACTTT. It yields the protein CASSEAGNSPLHF.